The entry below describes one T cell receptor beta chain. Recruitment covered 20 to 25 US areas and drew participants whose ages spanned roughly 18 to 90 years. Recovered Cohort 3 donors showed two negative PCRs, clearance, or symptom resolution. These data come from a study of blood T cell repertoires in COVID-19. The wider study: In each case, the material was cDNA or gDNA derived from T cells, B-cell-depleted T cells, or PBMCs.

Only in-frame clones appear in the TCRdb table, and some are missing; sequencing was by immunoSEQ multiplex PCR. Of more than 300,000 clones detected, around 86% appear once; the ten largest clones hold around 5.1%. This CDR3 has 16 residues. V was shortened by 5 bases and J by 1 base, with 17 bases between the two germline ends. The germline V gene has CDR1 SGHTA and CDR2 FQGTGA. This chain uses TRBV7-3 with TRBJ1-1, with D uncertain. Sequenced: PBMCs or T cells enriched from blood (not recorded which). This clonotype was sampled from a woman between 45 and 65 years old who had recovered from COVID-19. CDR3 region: CASSPGSPFSNTEAFF. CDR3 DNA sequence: TGTGCCAGCAGCCCCGGGTCCCCGTTTTCGAACACTGAAGCTTTCTTT.